This is a list of T cell receptor beta chains from one sample in a study of breast tumors, draining lymph nodes, adjacent tissues. Via MiXCR, TCRdb re-called the multiplex PCR reads, giving one row per CDR3 protein. The sample has about 180,000 distinct CDR3 sequences; around 33% are singletons. Sequencing input: axillary lymph node tissue. These receptors were obtained from a female donor with breast cancer. Some clones in this sample may be carry-over from other donors' samples. CDR3s include the opening cysteine and the closing phenylalanine or tryptophan. A D gene is named only where the DNA matches it firmly. Size is omitted from some rows. Given values are once, few, many or a class for expanded clones.

D: -
V: TRBV4-1
size: -
J: TRBJ1-5
DNA: TGCGCCAGCAGCCAAGGACAGAACCAGCATTTT
CDR3: CASSQGQNQHF

D: TRBD1
V: TRBV7-6
size: many
J: TRBJ2-1
DNA: TGTGCCAGCAGCAACAGGGGCCCCTACAATGAGCAGTTCTTC
CDR3: CASSNRGPYNEQFF

D: TRBD1
V: TRBV6-2/TRBV6-3
size: -
J: TRBJ1-5
DNA: TGTGCCAGCAGTTACTCGGCAGGGGGCGAACCAAATCAGCCCCAGCATTTT
CDR3: CASSYSAGGEPNQPQHF

D: TRBD2
V: TRBV20-1
size: -
J: TRBJ2-1
DNA: TGCAGTGCTAGACCGAGCGGGAGAACTTACAATGAGCAGTTCTTC
CDR3: CSARPSGRTYNEQFF

D: TRBD1
V: TRBV24-1
size: -
J: TRBJ1-3
DNA: TGTGCACCCGGACCAATTGGGACAGGGGGCAATTCTGGAAACACCATATATTTT
CDR3: CAPGPIGTGGNSGNTIYF

D: -
V: TRBV20-1
size: many
J: TRBJ1-4
DNA: TGCAGTGCGACCGGGACTCCCGACAAGTCGGTGCAAAAACTGTTTTTT
CDR3: CSATGTPDKSVQKLFF

D: -
V: TRBV7-3
size: many
J: TRBJ2-1
DNA: TGTGCCAGCAGCCCCTGCCTCTGGGCCTACAATGAGCAGTTCTTC
CDR3: CASSPCLWAYNEQFF

D: -
V: TRBV6-5
size: many
J: TRBJ1-5
DNA: TGTGCCAGCAATCCGGCGAGCGGGAGTCAGCCCCAGCATTTT
CDR3: CASNPASGSQPQHF

D: -
V: TRBV5-6
size: -
J: TRBJ2-1
DNA: TGTGCCCGCACAGGGGGGGGGTCCCGCTCCTACAATGAGCAGTTCTTC
CDR3: CARTGGGSRSYNEQFF

D: -
V: TRBV29-1
size: -
J: TRBJ2-1
DNA: TGCAGCAGTTGGTACAATGAGCAGTTCTTC
CDR3: CSSWYNEQFF

D: -
V: TRBV19
size: many
J: TRBJ2-3
DNA: TGTGCCACCAAACGGGGGCCGTCCACAGATACGCAGTATTTT
CDR3: CATKRGPSTDTQYF

D: -
V: TRBV7-6
size: few
J: TRBJ1-4
DNA: TGTGCCAGCAGCCGCAGTGAGACTAGCAAAGCCTCCTACAATGAAAAACTGTTTTTT
CDR3: CASSRSETSKASYNEKLFF

D: -
V: TRBV5-6
size: once
J: TRBJ2-6
DNA: TGTGCCACCAGCAGGGGCAGAGGCGCCGGGGCCAACGTCCTGACTTTC
CDR3: CATSRGRGAGANVLTF

D: TRBD1
V: TRBV20-1
size: many
J: TRBJ1-2
DNA: TGCAGTGCTTCCGGGACAGGGGGCGGCTACACCTTC
CDR3: CSASGTGGGYTF

D: -
V: TRBV19
size: -
J: TRBJ2-1
DNA: TGTGCCAGTCTCGACACCACCTCCTACAATGAGCAGTTCTTC
CDR3: CASLDTTSYNEQFF

D: TRBD2
V: TRBV3-1
size: many
J: TRBJ2-1
DNA: TGTGCCAGCAGCCAAGGGGCTAGCGGGGCCCGGTTCTTC
CDR3: CASSQGASGARFF

D: -
V: TRBV10-2
size: many
J: TRBJ1-1
DNA: TGCGCCAGCATGCTAGTAGGGACTGAAGCTTTCTTT
CDR3: CASMLVGTEAFF

D: -
V: TRBV7-3
size: many
J: TRBJ1-2
DNA: TGTGCCAGCAGCTTAACCCCAGGGAACTATGGCTACACCTTC
CDR3: CASSLTPGNYGYTF

D: -
V: TRBV7-8
size: -
J: TRBJ2-4
DNA: TGTGCCAGCAGCTTAGAAGGGTGGGGACCACTAACATCAGGTCCAGCCAAAAACATTCAGTACTTC
CDR3: CASSLEGWGPLTSGPAKNIQYF

D: -
V: TRBV14
size: many
J: TRBJ1-2
DNA: TGTGCCAGCAGCCAAGATGGCAGCCGGCGTAACTATGGCTACACCTTC
CDR3: CASSQDGSRRNYGYTF

D: TRBD1
V: TRBV29-1
size: many
J: TRBJ1-6
DNA: TGCAGCGTTTTGGACAGGGACAATTCACCCCTCCACTTT
CDR3: CSVLDRDNSPLHF

D: TRBD2
V: TRBV7-2
size: many
J: TRBJ2-7
DNA: TGTGCCAGCAGCTCTCGGACTAGCGGGGGACACGAGCAGTACTTC
CDR3: CASSSRTSGGHEQYF

D: -
V: TRBV4-1
size: many
J: TRBJ2-3
DNA: TGCGCCAGCAGCCAAGGGACTACGGGAACAGATACGCAGTATTTT
CDR3: CASSQGTTGTDTQYF

D: TRBD2
V: TRBV20-1
size: -
J: TRBJ2-3
DNA: TGCAGTACTAGAGTCGCTAGCGGGAGGACCACAGATACGCAGTATTTT
CDR3: CSTRVASGRTTDTQYF

D: -
V: TRBV5-4
size: many
J: TRBJ1-6
DNA: TGTGCCAGCAGCCCCGGGACCTATAATTCACCCCTCCACTTT
CDR3: CASSPGTYNSPLHF

D: -
V: TRBV5-1
size: many
J: TRBJ2-7
DNA: TGCGCCAGCAGCTCGGGGGAAGGCGATCGGTACTTC
CDR3: CASSSGEGDRYF

D: -
V: TRBV5-1
size: -
J: TRBJ2-6
DNA: TGCGCCAGCAGCTTGAGGGGGACCCACAGGGCCAACGTCCTGACTTTC
CDR3: CASSLRGTHRANVLTF

D: TRBD1
V: TRBV7-8
size: many
J: TRBJ1-5
DNA: TGTGCCAGCAGCTTAGCGGGACAGGGTAGTCAGCCCCAGCATTTT
CDR3: CASSLAGQGSQPQHF

D: TRBD2
V: TRBV9
size: many
J: TRBJ2-5
DNA: TGTGCCAGCAGCCCCCCCGGACTAGCGGGACTAGAGACCCAGTACTTC
CDR3: CASSPPGLAGLETQYF